The 9 T cell receptor beta chains presented below share a single source sample, sequenced in a study of blood T cells in healthy people across ages. A second roughly 6 to 11 cycle PCR used barcoded and J-beta primers. TCRdb re-called the 5' RACE reads with MiXCR, one entry per CDR3 protein. The data contain approximately 670,000 distinct CDR3 sequences, around 38% of them singletons. Sequencing was done on a sample of blood. These receptors were obtained from a man at least 80 years old in good health.

This clonotype showed up many times. Here the CDR3 DNA reads TGTGCCAGCAGCTGGACTAGCGGGTCTGAGACCCAGTACTTC. Its protein is CASSWTSGSETQYF. This chain links TRBV7-2 with TRBJ2-5; 11 bases are shared with TRBD2. Per the germline V gene, CDR1 is SGHTA and CDR2 is FQGNSA. J lost 5 bases, V lost 4 bases, and 3 bases had no gene match. This CDR3 is built from 14 residues.

The chain recombines TRBV12-3 or TRBV12-4 with TRBJ2-3; 11 nucleotides agree with TRBD2. This CDR3 has 18 residues. Unmatched junction bases numbered 14, after V lost 6 bases and J lost 3 bases. The CDR3 nucleotides are TGTGCCAGCAGCTCTCTTCAAACTAGCGGGGGAAGAACAGATACGCAGTATTTT. The encoded protein is CASSSLQTSGGRTDTQYF.

The chain employs TRBV5-5 and TRBJ1-2; 9 bases are shared with TRBD1. The CDR3 length is 21 residues. Trimming at V came to 3 bases and at J to 0 bases, leaving 21 bases not matched to a gene. Germline-derived CDR1 and CDR2 are SGHKS and YYEKEE (reference sequence). CDR3 residues: CASSYSSSPGQGLLANYGYTF. The CDR3 nucleotides read TGTGCCAGCAGCTACAGCTCCTCTCCGGGACAGGGTCTGCTAGCTAACTATGGCTACACCTTC. Using reference TRBV5-5 and TRBJ1-2 for the parts outside the CDR3, the full variable domain is DAGVTQSPTHLIKTRGQQVTLRCSPISGHKSVSWYQQVLGQGPQFIFQYYEKEERGRGNFPDRFSARQFPNYSSELNVNALLLGDSALYLCASSYSSSPGQGLLANYGYTFGSGTRLTVV.

The genes are TRBV29-1 and TRBJ1-4, with TRBD1 as a possible D gene (5 bases). This CDR3 region has 12 residues. The germline gives CDR1 SQVTM, CDR2 ANQGSEA. Trimming pared 7 bases from V and 5 bases from J, leaving 11 bases between. The CDR3 DNA is TGCAGCGCCCGGGGGGGGAATGAAAAACTGTTTTTT. It translates to CSARGGNEKLFF.

This clonotype was seen a handful of times. The rearrangement links TRBV4-3 to TRBJ2-2; D remains unclear. Trimming left V 0 bases short and J 5 bases short, with 7 bases between. Germline loops: CDR1 LGHNA, CDR2 YSLEER. This CDR3 contains 14 residues. The DNA for the CDR3 is TGCGCCAGCAGCCAAGATCCGAGGACCGGGGAGCTGTTTTTT. Protein product: CASSQDPRTGELFF.

This chain links TRBV4-3 with TRBJ2-3; D gene unclear. V was cut by 2 bases and J by 2 bases, with 14 bases left in between. The germline V gene encodes CDR1 LGHNA and CDR2 YSLEER. There are 16 residues in the CDR3. The CDR3 here is CASSQQLSGLTDTQYF. DNA of the CDR3: TGCGCCAGCAGCCAACAGTTATCGGGCCTCACAGATACGCAGTATTTT.

Comment on this clonotype: A read error may explain this, as a much larger clone is one base away. CDR3 DNA: TGTGCCAGCTGTGAAAACCCGGGGTCTGAAGCTTTCTTT. Its protein product is CASCENPGSEAFF. The chain recombines TRBV25-1 with TRBJ1-1; D unclear. CDR1 and CDR2 (germline): MGHDK, SYGVNS. The CDR3 loop spans 13 amino acids.

The chain uses TRBV6-2 or TRBV6-3 and TRBJ1-2; D remains ambiguous. CDR1 and CDR2 (germline): MNHEY, SVGEGT. There are 11 residues in the CDR3. Trimming took off 4 bases at V and 10 bases at J, with 10 bases between the two ends. The CDR3, as DNA: TGTGCCAGCAGTTTCCTTTCGGACTACACCTTC. As protein: CASSFLSDYTF.

This clonotype appeared a few times. V gene TRBV28 combines with J gene TRBJ2-7; tentatively, D is TRBD2 (6 bases). With the DNA end fitting TRBJ2-5 better, the J assignment may be wrong. The CDR3 runs to 14 residues. Germline lookup yields CDR1 MDHEN and CDR2 SYDVKM. Here the CDR3 reads CASSSSGLQETQYF. DNA for the CDR3: TGTGCCAGCAGTTCGAGCGGGTTGCAAGAGACCCAGTACTTC.